Each of the 20 T cell receptor beta chains below was sequenced from the same sample in a study of T cells after posttransplantation cyclophosphamide. Profiling relied on immunoSEQ multiplex PCR, and the TCRdb table lists in-frame clones only, not all of them. The data show some 35,000 clones, with none appearing a single time. Sequenced material: PBMCs. All receptors derive from a man aged 25 to 40 in good health and a related stem cell transplant donor.

This clone was recorded many times. V gene TRBV6-1 combines with J gene TRBJ1-2, with D perhaps TRBD1 (5 bases). This CDR3 spans 13 amino acids. Germline CDR1 reads MNHNS; CDR2 reads SASEGT. Trimming pared 4 bases from V and 4 bases from J, leaving 10 bases between. The CDR3 nucleotides read TGTGCCAGCAGTGCCCAGGGAGGCTATGGCTACACCTTC. Translated: CASSAQGGYGYTF.

Many counts were recorded for this clone. The rearrangement uses TRBV14 and TRBJ2-3; 11 positions agree with TRBD2. The CDR3 loop spans 16 amino acids. Germline CDR1 and CDR2: SGHDN and FVKESK. V dropped 4 bases and J dropped 4; count of bases not matched to a gene: 7. The CDR3 is CASSRPSGGTSDTQYF. For the CDR3, the DNA is TGTGCCAGCAGCCGCCCTAGCGGGGGGACCTCAGATACGCAGTATTTT.

There are many counts of this clone. CDR3 amino acids: CASSFLNRGPETQYF. The CDR3 DNA reads TGTGCCAGCAGTTTTTTGAACAGGGGGCCGGAGACCCAGTACTTC. The chain recombines TRBV5-8 with TRBJ2-5; 9 positions match TRBD1. The CDR3 has 15 residues. J gave up 5 bases and V 5 bases, and 10 bases lay outside the gene matches. CDR1 is SGHTS and CDR2 is YDEGEE in the germline V gene.

In this sample, this clone turned up many times. V is TRBV7-9 and J is TRBJ2-1, with TRBD1 as a possible D gene (6 bases). The CDR3 has 15 amino acids. The germline V gene encodes CDR1 SEHNR and CDR2 FQNEAQ (reference sequence). V lost 3 bases and J 7 bases, leaving 16 bases between the germline ends. CDR3 sequence: CASSFPGAPGNEQFF. DNA for the CDR3: TGTGCCAGCAGCTTTCCAGGGGCCCCGGGGAATGAGCAGTTCTTC.

This clone was observed at least ten times. The rearrangement joins TRBV5-4 to TRBJ1-1, with D uncertain. V lost 4 bases, J lost 2 bases, and 12 bases lay in between. CDR1 SGHNT and CDR2 YYREEE come from the germline V gene (reference sequence). CDR3 length: 14 residues. The CDR3 protein is CASSPERANTEAFF. The CDR3 bases are TGTGCCAGCAGCCCCGAAAGGGCAAACACTGAAGCTTTCTTT. Based on the CDR3 plus reference TRBV5-4 and TRBJ1-1, the full variable domain is ETGVTQSPTHLIKTRGQQVTLRCSSQSGHNTVSWYQQALGQGPQFIFQYYREEENGRGNFPPRFSGLQFPNYSSELNVNALELDDSALYLCASSPERANTEAFFGQGTRLTVV.

This clone was observed many times. This sequence joins TRBV12-5 and TRBJ1-2, with no clear D. The V gene lost 1 base and the J gene lost 7 bases, with 7 bases spanning the gap. This CDR3 has 12 amino acids. Germline lookup yields CDR1 LGHNT and CDR2 FRNRAP. CDR3 in amino acids: CASGLERGGYTF. The CDR3 region has the DNA TGTGCTAGTGGTTTGGAAAGAGGTGGCTACACCTTC.

A few counts support this clone. The chain is built from TRBV5-6 and TRBJ2-3; 8 positions agree with TRBD1. The CDR3 extends over 13 amino acids. Trimming removed 5 bases from V and 9 bases from J; junction bases left unmatched: 8. Germline V CDR1 and CDR2: SGHDT, YYEEEE. The CDR3 is CASSPQGARTQYF. Here the CDR3 DNA reads TGTGCCAGCAGTCCCCAGGGGGCGCGAACGCAGTATTTT.

This rearrangement joins TRBV15 to TRBJ1-5; a weak D match, TRBD1 (5 bases). Germline V gives CDR1 LNHNV, CDR2 YYDKDF (reference sequence). The CDR3 length is 17 residues. Trimming stripped 4 bases from V and 0 bases from J, with 16 bases between. The CDR3 here is CATSKVQDTHSNQPQHF. CDR3 bases: TGTGCCACCAGCAAAGTCCAGGACACTCATAGCAATCAGCCCCAGCATTTT.

This clone was counted many times. The V gene is TRBV19, the J gene TRBJ2-2; TRBD1 aligns across 11 bases. The germline CDR1 and CDR2 sequences are LNHDA and SQIVND (reference sequence). Germline trimming cut 7 bases from V and 8 bases from J; bases unmatched to any gene: 12. CDR3 size: 16 residues. CDR3 protein: CASNRPRDRGTGELFF. CDR3 coding DNA: TGTGCCAGTAACAGACCCCGGGACAGGGGGACTGGGGAGCTGTTTTTT. The full variable domain, rest sourced from reference TRBV19 and TRBJ2-2, is DGGITQSPKYLFRKEGQNVTLSCEQNLNHDAMYWYRQDPGQGLRLIYYSQIVNDFQKGDIAEGYSVSREKKESFPLTVTSAQKNPTAFYLCASNRPRDRGTGELFFGEGSRLTVL.

This clone was recorded at least ten times. In nucleotides, the CDR3 is TGTGCCAGTAGTTCCGGACAGGGACCTTTTCTAAGCACAGATACGCAGTATTTT. Its protein is CASSSGQGPFLSTDTQYF. This chain uses TRBV19 with TRBJ2-3, with 8 positions matching TRBD1. Germline V gives CDR1 LNHDA, CDR2 SQIVND (reference sequence). Unmatched junction bases numbered 13, after V lost 5 bases and J lost 0 bases. The CDR3 has 18 amino acids.

The rearrangement uses TRBV5-1 and TRBJ1-2; a possible D gene is TRBD1 (5 bases). Germline V gene data show CDR1 as SGHRS and CDR2 as YFSETQ. The V end was cut by 6 bases, the J end by 4 bases, with 19 bases between. The CDR3 consists of 15 residues. The CDR3 loop is CASTRDSQRGYGYTF. CDR3 DNA sequence: TGCGCCAGCACACGGGACTCCCAGAGGGGCTATGGCTACACCTTC. Full variable domain (missing parts from reference TRBV5-1 and TRBJ1-2): KAGVTQTPRYLIKTRGQQVTLSCSPISGHRSVSWYQQTPGQGLQFLFEYFSETQRNKGNFPGRFSGRQFSNSRSEMNVSTLELGDSALYLCASTRDSQRGYGYTFGSGTRLTVV.

This clone occurred many times. The V gene is TRBV12-3 or TRBV12-4, the J gene TRBJ1-2; TRBD1 matches 7 bases. V trimming: 5 bases; J trimming: 4 bases; junction bases outside the gene matches: 4. The CDR3 runs to 13 residues. The CDR3 region is CASSPGDSYGYTF. The DNA of the CDR3 is TGTGCCAGCAGTCCGGGGGACAGCTATGGCTACACCTTC.

This clone was picked up many times. The chain couples TRBV15 to TRBJ1-2, with no clear D. Trimming stripped 0 bases from V and 6 bases from J, with 11 bases between. The CDR3 runs 14 residues. Germline V gene data show CDR1 as LNHNV and CDR2 as YYDKDF (reference sequence). CDR3 residues: CATSRDLQADGYTF. The CDR3 DNA reads as TGTGCCACCAGCAGAGATCTTCAGGCAGATGGCTACACCTTC.

The table lists this clone with a few counts. The chain uses TRBV7-8 and TRBJ1-1, with 8 bases that match TRBD1. After removal of 0 bases from V and 1 base from J, the junction contained 1 base not matched to a gene. The CDR3 extends over 15 amino acids. Germline loops: CDR1 SGHVS, CDR2 FQNEAQ. In DNA, the CDR3 is TGTGCCAGCAGCTTAGCAGGGACAGGGAACACTGAAGCTTTCTTT. This translates into CASSLAGTGNTEAFF.

In its sample, this clone was seen many times. The CDR3 region is CASSPGGLNEKLFF. The CDR3 DNA reads TGTGCCAGCAGCCCCGGGGGGCTTAATGAAAAACTGTTTTTT. V is TRBV5-6 and J is TRBJ1-4; D may be TRBD1 (6 bases). The germline V gene encodes CDR1 SGHDT and CDR2 YYEEEE. This CDR3 contains 14 residues. V was trimmed by 4 bases and J by 4 bases, leaving 11 bases between them.

This clone occurred a few times. V usage is TRBV6-5 and J usage is TRBJ1-2, with D tentatively TRBD1 (6 bases). With 2 bases removed from V and 0 bases from J, the gap between germline ends came to 10 bases. Germline V gene sequence: CDR1 MNHEY, CDR2 SVGAGI. CDR3 length: 15 residues. Written as DNA, the CDR3 is TGTGCCAGCAGTTACAGACAGGCCCCTAACTATGGCTACACCTTC. Amino acid sequence: CASSYRQAPNYGYTF.

Many counts were recorded for this clone. The genes are TRBV11-2 and TRBJ1-1; no reliable D call. The germline V gene has CDR1 SGHAT and CDR2 FQNNGV. Trimming pared 5 bases from V and 5 bases from J, leaving 12 bases between. This CDR3 comprises 13 residues. CDR3: CASSPTRRTEAFF. The CDR3 bases are TGTGCCAGCAGCCCCACAAGAAGGACTGAAGCTTTCTTT.

This clone was detected many times. This rearrangement joins TRBV7-6 to TRBJ1-5, with D tentatively TRBD1 (6 bases). V was shortened by 1 base and J by 3 bases, with 10 bases between the two germline ends. This CDR3 is 15 amino acids long. Germline V gene data show CDR1 as SGHVS and CDR2 as FNYEAQ. CDR3 sequence: CASSLGTDVNQPQHF. In nucleotides, the CDR3 is TGTGCCAGCAGCTTAGGGACAGACGTCAATCAGCCCCAGCATTTT.

This clone was found many times. V is TRBV12-3 or TRBV12-4 and J is TRBJ1-1, with 9 bases fitting TRBD1. V lost 0 bases to trimming and J lost 5 bases; unmatched junction nucleotides: 7. The CDR3 has 16 amino acids. CDR3: CASSLASGQGYTEAFF. The CDR3 DNA sequence: TGTGCCAGCAGTTTAGCGTCGGGACAGGGTTATACTGAAGCTTTCTTT.

The table lists this clone with many counts. The gene calls are TRBV7-8 and TRBJ1-5, with D possibly TRBD1 on 6 matching bases. CDR3 length: 16 residues. V lost 5 bases to trimming and J lost 4 bases, with 18 bases between them. CDR1 and CDR2 from the germline V gene are SGHVS and FQNEAQ. Here the CDR3 reads CASSASGTTNNQPQHF. The CDR3, as DNA: TGTGCCAGCAGCGCCTCCGGGACAACAAATAATCAGCCCCAGCATTTT.